This is a list of T cell receptor beta chains from one sample in a study of blood T cell repertoires in COVID-19. TCRdb's table, derived via immunoSEQ multiplex PCR, lists solely in-frame clones and lacks some. The top ten clones hold 6.3% of a sample with approximately 82,000 clones, roughly 92% of them seen once. The sequencing input was peripheral blood. The receptors stem from a woman aged 55-69 years with active COVID-19. Both conserved end residues are part of each CDR3. Fields, in order: V gene, D gene, clone size, J gene, CDR3 protein, CDR3 DNA. A D gene is named only where the DNA matches it firmly. Expanded clones get a size class; other rows say once, few or many, or leave the size out.

TRBV19	.	.	TRBJ2-7	CASSINKGAYEQYF	TGTGCCAGTAGTATCAACAAAGGGGCCTACGAGCAGTACTTC
TRBV12-3/TRBV12-4	.	.	TRBJ1-1	CASSVNTEAFF	TGTGCCAGCTCGGTGAACACTGAAGCTTTCTTT
TRBV4-1	.	once	TRBJ2-1	CASSQDRLLFSNNEQFF	TGCGCCAGCAGCCAAGACCGACTTCTATTCTCGAACAATGAGCAGTTCTTC
TRBV7-2	TRBD2	.	TRBJ2-1	CASSLWASGTIYNEQFF	TGTGCCAGCAGCTTATGGGCTAGCGGGACTATATACAATGAGCAGTTCTTC
TRBV9	.	.	TRBJ2-3	CASSLSLTDTQYF	TGTGCCAGCAGCTTATCCCTCACAGATACGCAGTATTTT
TRBV19	TRBD1	.	TRBJ2-5	CASSMATGAGETQYF	TGTGCCAGTAGTATGGCAACAGGGGCGGGAGAGACCCAGTACTTC
TRBV4-2	.	.	TRBJ2-3	CASSQRTDTQYF	TGTGCCAGCAGCCAACGGACAGATACGCAGTATTTT
TRBV6-5	TRBD2	.	TRBJ2-3	CATGGGGTDTQYF	TGTGCCACAGGCGGGGGAGGCACAGATACGCAGTATTTT
TRBV5-1	.	.	TRBJ1-4	CASSSRTSTNEKLFF	TGCGCCAGCAGCTCTCGGACATCAACTAATGAAAAACTGTTTTTT
TRBV28	.	.	TRBJ1-5	CASSYRTASNQPQHF	TGTGCCAGCAGTTACCGGACAGCTAGCAATCAGCCCCAGCATTTT
TRBV5-1	.	once	TRBJ2-3	CASSPPGADTQYF	TGCGCCAGCAGCCCCCCCGGTGCAGATACGCAGTATTTT
TRBV4-1	.	.	TRBJ1-4	CASSQLFWAFTEKLFF	TGCGCCAGCAGCCAACTTTTCTGGGCTTTCACTGAAAAACTGTTTTTT
TRBV11-3	.	.	TRBJ2-2	CASSLLGGSNTGELFF	TGTGCCAGCAGCCTCCTAGGAGGCTCGAACACCGGGGAGCTGTTTTTT
TRBV11-2	.	once	TRBJ2-1	CASSQEYSGYNEQFF	TGTGCCAGCAGTCAAGAATATAGCGGATACAATGAGCAGTTCTTC
TRBV9	.	.	TRBJ2-3	CASSELVTDTQYF	TGTGCCAGCAGCGAACTAGTGACAGATACGCAGTATTTT
TRBV5-1	TRBD1	.	TRBJ2-2	CASRPSTGPGELFF	TGCGCCAGCAGACCTTCGACAGGGCCCGGGGAGCTGTTTTTT
TRBV5-8	.	.	TRBJ2-2	CASSSQAGELFF	TGTGCCAGCAGTTCGCAGGCCGGGGAGCTGTTTTTT
TRBV27	TRBD2	.	TRBJ2-7	CASSLSGGLAGRTSYEQYF	TGTGCCAGCAGTTTATCGGGGGGTCTAGCGGGGAGGACCTCCTACGAGCAGTACTTC
TRBV27	TRBD2	once	TRBJ2-5	CASTPGGSEGETQYF	TGTGCCAGCACCCCGGGGGGGTCCGAGGGAGAGACCCAGTACTTC
TRBV25-1	TRBD1	.	TRBJ2-7	CASSGWDSYEQYF	TGTGCCAGCAGTGGCTGGGACAGCTACGAGCAGTACTTC
TRBV6-6	TRBD1	.	TRBJ1-3	CASTSRTGASNTIYF	TGTGCCAGCACTTCCCGGACAGGAGCTTCGAACACCATATATTTT
TRBV27	TRBD1	.	TRBJ2-2	CASSSGQRRTGELFF	TGTGCCAGCAGTTCGGGACAGAGACGGACCGGGGAGCTGTTTTTT
TRBV5-6	.	once	TRBJ1-1	CASRILFGTEAFF	TGTGCCAGCAGAATACTATTTGGCACTGAAGCTTTCTTT
TRBV25-1	TRBD1	.	TRBJ1-2	CASEDRGRGGYTF	TGTGCCAGCGAAGATAGGGGGCGCGGTGGCTACACCTTC
TRBV7-6	.	.	TRBJ2-1	CASSLGGEEQFF	TGTGCCAGCAGCTTAGGGGGGGAAGAGCAGTTCTTC
TRBV28	TRBD2	.	TRBJ2-7	CASSPGTSGSGEQYF	TGTGCCAGCAGTCCCGGGACTAGCGGGAGTGGGGAGCAGTACTTC
TRBV6-2/TRBV6-3	TRBD2	once	TRBJ2-1	CASSYWGGEQFF	TGTGCCAGCAGTTACTGGGGGGGAGAGCAGTTCTTC
TRBV29-1	TRBD1	.	TRBJ2-1	CSAKKGTANEQFF	TGCAGCGCTAAAAAGGGGACAGCCAATGAGCAGTTCTTC
TRBV2	TRBD1	few	TRBJ1-2	CASSYIGTGPYGYTF	TGTGCCAGCAGTTACATTGGGACAGGGCCCTATGGCTACACCTTC
TRBV9	.	once	TRBJ1-6	CASSSSRGGRLDSPLHF	TGTGCCAGCAGCTCCTCCCGGGGGGGGAGGTTGGATTCACCCCTCCACTTT
TRBV19	TRBD2	.	TRBJ2-1	CASSISGGANEQFF	TGTGCCAGTAGTATCAGCGGGGGGGCCAATGAGCAGTTCTTC
TRBV28	TRBD1	.	TRBJ2-4	CASRFDQGESKNIQYF	TGTGCCAGCAGGTTCGATCAGGGGGAGAGTAAAAACATTCAGTACTTC
TRBV7-9	TRBD1	.	TRBJ1-3	CAGLQGVGNTIYF	TGTGCCGGATTACAGGGGGTTGGAAACACCATATATTTT
TRBV28	TRBD1	.	TRBJ1-4	CASSYTSGTGGLATNEKLFF	TGTGCCAGCAGTTACACGTCCGGGACAGGGGGCCTTGCAACTAATGAAAAACTGTTTTTT
TRBV24-1	.	once	TRBJ2-7	CATSDMNRVGSVEQYF	TGTGCCACCAGTGATATGAACAGGGTGGGTTCGGTCGAGCAGTACTTC
TRBV11-2	TRBD1	.	TRBJ1-5	CASSLGTHRGHSNQPQHF	TGTGCCAGCAGCTTAGGGACTCACAGGGGGCATAGCAATCAGCCCCAGCATTTT
TRBV5-4	.	.	TRBJ1-2	CASSHALDIYGYTF	TGTGCCAGCAGCCATGCCTTGGACATCTATGGCTACACCTTC
TRBV19	.	.	TRBJ1-1	CASSPERAELATEAFF	TGTGCCAGTAGTCCGGAGAGGGCAGAGCTTGCTACTGAAGCTTTCTTT
TRBV10-3	.	.	TRBJ2-2	CANGGQLGTGELFF	TGTGCCAACGGGGGACAGTTGGGCACCGGGGAGCTGTTTTTT
TRBV5-8	TRBD2	.	TRBJ2-1	CASSLGRPGGLGSYNEQFF	TGTGCCAGCAGCTTGGGGCGCCCGGGGGGACTGGGAAGCTACAATGAGCAGTTCTTC
TRBV19	.	.	TRBJ1-6	CASTLTGGPPLHF	TGTGCCAGTACCCTGACAGGTGGACCCCCCCTCCACTTT
TRBV5-1	.	once	TRBJ1-2	CASSLADRSNYGYTF	TGCGCCAGCAGCTTGGCCGACAGGTCTAACTATGGCTACACCTTC
TRBV2	.	.	TRBJ1-1	CASSEAESDEAFF	TGTGCCAGCAGTGAAGCGGAGAGTGATGAAGCTTTCTTT
TRBV5-1	TRBD1	.	TRBJ1-5	CASSPGGGQGADQPQHF	TGCGCCAGCAGCCCGGGAGGTGGACAGGGGGCGGATCAGCCCCAGCATTTT
TRBV9	.	once	TRBJ1-1	CASSRGQGTEAFF	TGTGCCAGCAGCCGGGGACAAGGCACTGAAGCTTTCTTT
TRBV10-3	TRBD2	.	TRBJ2-3	CAISGPRGEPSTDTQYF	TGTGCCATCAGTGGCCCGCGGGGGGAACCTAGCACAGATACGCAGTATTTT
TRBV19	.	.	TRBJ2-4	CASSIGAGGKNIQYF	TGTGCCAGTAGTATAGGTGCGGGCGGCAAAAACATTCAGTACTTC
TRBV5-1	TRBD2	.	TRBJ2-3	CASKREVADTQYF	TGCGCCAGCAAGCGGGAGGTGGCAGATACGCAGTATTTT
TRBV7-2	.	.	TRBJ2-2	CASSLEGSGELFF	TGTGCCAGCAGCTTAGAGGGGTCCGGGGAGCTGTTTTTT
TRBV28	TRBD1	.	TRBJ1-6	CASRYQGGTYNSPLHF	TGTGCCAGCAGGTATCAGGGGGGTACCTATAATTCACCCCTCCACTTT
TRBV9	TRBD2	.	TRBJ2-3	CASSVGTSGSTDTQYF	TGTGCCAGCAGCGTAGGGACTAGCGGCAGCACAGATACGCAGTATTTT
TRBV28	TRBD2	.	TRBJ2-3	CASTLRTSGRSTDTQYF	TGTGCCAGCACGTTGAGGACTAGCGGGAGGTCCACAGATACGCAGTATTTT
TRBV28	.	.	TRBJ1-5	CATSLSNTNQPQHF	TGTGCCACCAGTCTGTCCAACACCAATCAGCCCCAGCATTTT
TRBV28	TRBD1	.	TRBJ2-7	CASRGDRTYYEQYF	TGTGCCAGCAGGGGGGACAGGACTTACTACGAGCAGTACTTC
TRBV30	TRBD2	.	TRBJ2-5	CAWSGGGETQYF	TGTGCCTGGAGCGGGGGGGGTGAGACCCAGTACTTC
TRBV4-1	TRBD2	.	TRBJ2-7	CASSQARTSGGLEQYF	TGCGCCAGCAGCCAAGCCCGGACTAGCGGGGGACTCGAGCAGTACTTC
TRBV7-9	.	.	TRBJ2-1	CASSAGPNEQFF	TGTGCCAGCAGCGCGGGCCCCAATGAGCAGTTCTTC